This T cell receptor (beta chain) is drawn from a study of cytomegalovirus exposure and HLA in healthy donors. Study as a whole: Across 300 to 400 genotyped donors, 81% landed in the Caucasian-associated ancestry cluster.

Germline-derived CDR1 and CDR2 are LGHNA and YNFKEQ. The CDR3 extends over 17 amino acids. V lost 0 bases to trimming and J lost 0 bases, with 15 bases between them. The PCR had 60 Vbeta and 13 Jbeta primers. Sequencing used immunoSEQ multiplex PCR; TCRdb keeps in-frame clones, though not all of them. The data contain approximately 140,000 clones, roughly four fifths of them seen just once; the ten biggest clones take up 0.95% to 1.5%. The clonotype originates from a boy under 18 in good health and CMV-seronegative. Sequenced material: PBMCs. The rearrangement uses TRBV4-2 and TRBJ2-7; the D gene is possibly TRBD2 (5 bases). This CDR3 is CASSQDITAASSYEQYF. In DNA, the CDR3 is TGTGCCAGCAGCCAAGATATAACAGCGGCGAGCTCCTACGAGCAGTACTTC.